Each of the 29 T cell receptor beta chains below was sequenced from the same sample in a study of blood T cells in healthy people across ages (dated by TCRdb to about 2015). The method behind the library was 5' RACE. TCRdb lists the instrument as Illumina HiSeq 2500. A second PCR of about 6 to 12 cycles was performed with a sample-barcoded 5' primer and a J-beta primer mix. TCRdb took the public reads, trimmed them with fastp at Q25, ran MiXCR for clone calling and kept in-frame beta chains. Each record represents a unique CDR3 protein, reported with the most common genes and DNA among its rows. The sample records hundreds of thousands of distinct CDR3 sequences, more than 40% of which are singletons. Jointly, the top ten make up more than 20% of the sample. The material sequenced was blood. These receptors were taken from a woman in her sixties or seventies in good health.

The chain uses TRBV20-1 and TRBJ2-4; 11 bases agree with TRBD2. The DNA matches TRBJ2-7 better at its end, which makes the J call doubtful. This CDR3 has 15 amino acids. The germline gives CDR1 DFQATT, CDR2 SNEGSKA (reference sequence). The CDR3 DNA reads as TGCAGTGCTACCGCCTTAGGGACTAGCGGATACGAGCAGTACTTC. This translates into CSATALGTSGYEQYF.

This chain links TRBV5-8 with TRBJ2-5; 7 bases fit TRBD1. The tail of the sequence fits TRBJ2-7 better, so the J call may be wrong. The CDR3 runs to 12 residues. Germline CDR1 reads SGHTS; CDR2 reads YDEGEE. The CDR3 reads CASRRTGYEQYF. For the CDR3, the DNA is TGTGCCAGCAGGCGGACAGGATACGAGCAGTACTTC.

The genes are TRBV12-3 or TRBV12-4 and TRBJ1-2, with unresolved D. The CDR3 is 13 amino acids. The ends were cut back, 6 bases at V and 7 bases at J, with 15 bases in the middle. The CDR3 region is CASRRGVVGGYTF. The CDR3 bases are TGTGCCAGCAGAAGAGGAGTGGTGGGTGGCTACACCTTC.

A few counts support this clonotype. This chain joins TRBV20-1 and TRBJ1-6; D is undetermined. Germline CDR1 is DFQATT and CDR2 is SNEGSKA (reference sequence). The V end lost 1 base, the J end lost 8 bases, and 9 bases lay between the germline ends. This CDR3 contains 13 residues. The CDR3 coding sequence is TGCAGTGCTAGAGTGGAAGGTTATTCACCCCTCCACTTT. Translated: CSARVEGYSPLHF.

The genes are TRBV5-1 and TRBJ2-1; D may correspond to TRBD1 or TRBD2 (5 bases each). Germline V gene data show CDR1 as SGHRS and CDR2 as YFSETQ. The CDR3 length is 11 residues. V dropped 7 bases and J dropped 7 bases, with 9 bases sitting between them. CDR3 sequence reads: CASRGENEQFF. CDR3 nucleotides: TGCGCCAGCCGAGGGGAAAATGAGCAGTTCTTC.

The V call is TRBV7-7, the J call TRBJ1-1, with TRBD1 matching 8 bases. V gave up 1 base and J gave up 4 bases; unmatched junction bases: 8. There are 16 residues in the CDR3. Germline-derived CDR1 and CDR2 are SSHAT and FNYEAQ (reference sequence). CDR3 DNA sequence: TGTGCCAGCAGCTTAGGAAAGACAGGGGCTTGCACTGAAGCTTTCTTT. Translated, it gives CASSLGKTGACTEAFF.

This chain links TRBV3-1 with TRBJ1-4; no clear D. Germline CDR1 is LGHDT and CDR2 is YNNKEL (reference sequence). Trimming cost V 1 base and J 8 bases, with 5 bases left between them. The CDR3 has 12 residues. CDR3 sequence: CASSQVREKLFF. The CDR3 coding sequence is TGTGCCAGCAGCCAAGTTCGCGAAAAACTGTTTTTT.

The V and J genes are TRBV20-1 and TRBJ1-2; 7 nucleotides align to TRBD1. Trimming removed 1 base from V and 1 base from J; junction bases left unmatched: 9. The germline V gene has CDR1 DFQATT and CDR2 SNEGSKA (reference sequence). CDR3 length equals 16 residues. CDR3 in amino acids: CSARVSSTGNNYGYTF. The DNA for the CDR3 is TGCAGTGCTAGAGTGTCTTCGACAGGGAATAACTATGGCTACACCTTC.

The rearrangement uses TRBV20-1 and TRBJ2-3; no firm D call. Trimming removed 6 bases at V and 5 bases at J, with 9 bases between. CDR3 length: 11 amino acids. Germline CDR1 and CDR2: DFQATT and SNEGSKA (reference sequence). The CDR3 nucleotides are TGCAGTGCCAGATATTTAGATACGCAGTATTTT. Its translation is CSARYLDTQYF.

This clonotype was detected many times. V is TRBV20-1 and J is TRBJ2-7, with 8 bases identical to TRBD2. CDR1 is DFQATT, CDR2 SNEGSKA, per germline (reference sequence). CDR3 length equals 14 residues. J lost 2 bases, V lost 1 base, and 4 bases had no gene match. DNA of the CDR3: TGCAGTGCTAGAGCACTAGCGGATGCCTACGAGCAGTACTTC. Translated: CSARALADAYEQYF.

This clonotype was picked up many times. This rearrangement joins TRBV7-3 to TRBJ2-1; the match to TRBD2 covers 9 bases. CDR1 and CDR2 (germline): SGHTA, FQGTGA. V was pared by 3 bases and J by 1 base, with 7 bases of the junction left unmatched. This CDR3 is built from 17 residues. In DNA form, the CDR3 reads TGTGCCAGCAGCTTCACTGGTAGCGGGGGTTCCTACAATGAGCAGTTCTTC. Its translation: CASSFTGSGGSYNEQFF.

This clonotype was observed once. The V gene is TRBV6-5, the J gene TRBJ2-1, with 7 bases aligning to TRBD2. The CDR3 contains 11 residues. In germline, CDR1 is MNHEY, CDR2 SVGAGI. V shed 6 bases and J 11 bases; nucleotides not matched to a gene: 4. For the CDR3, the DNA is TGTGCCAGCAGGGCCGGGACTAAGCAGTTCTTC. This codes for CASRAGTKQFF.

This chain uses TRBV6-6 with TRBJ2-1; D gene ambiguous. This CDR3 region has 11 residues. V gave up 11 bases and J gave up 4 bases, with 9 bases separating them. Germline CDR1 and CDR2: MNHNY and SVGAGI (reference sequence). Here the CDR3 reads CAAERYNEQFF. The CDR3 region has the DNA TGTGCCGCCGAGAGGTACAATGAGCAGTTCTTC.

This sequence joins TRBV12-3 or TRBV12-4 and TRBJ2-3, with 8 bases that match TRBD2. Trimming took 7 bases from V and 4 from J; bases not matched to a gene: 19. The CDR3 contains 18 residues. DNA of the CDR3: TGTGCCAGCATAATAACGAGTCCGAAGCGGGGGAGCGCAGATACGCAGTATTTT. It is translated as CASIITSPKRGSADTQYF.

This chain uses TRBV11-1 with TRBJ2-7; D remains unclear. The CDR3 has 13 residues. CDR1 SGHAT and CDR2 FQDESV come from the germline V gene (reference sequence). Trimming took off 5 bases at V and 5 bases at J, with 13 bases between the two ends. The CDR3 region has the DNA TGTGCCAGCAGCCCGACTCTGCTCCACGAGCAGTACTTC. Its protein is CASSPTLLHEQYF.

The genes are TRBV5-5 and TRBJ1-2, with unresolved D. Germline CDR1 is SGHKS and CDR2 is YYEKEE (reference sequence). CDR3 length: 16 amino acids. V was clipped by 5 bases and J by 0 bases, with 17 bases between them. The DNA of the CDR3 is TGTGCCAGCAGGCTGTCGGGCCCGCTAGCTAACTATGGCTACACCTTC. This sequence encodes CASRLSGPLANYGYTF.

V and J are TRBV20-1 and TRBJ2-7; D is ambiguous. CDR3 size: 12 residues. V lost 3 bases, J lost 1 base, and 7 bases lay in between. Germline V CDR1 and CDR2: DFQATT, SNEGSKA (reference sequence). CDR3: CSASWGSYEQYF. The DNA of the CDR3 is TGCAGTGCTAGTTGGGGATCCTACGAGCAGTACTTC.

The chain couples TRBV7-2 to TRBJ2-7; no clear D. Trimming cost V 5 bases and J 0 bases, with 14 bases left between them. The CDR3 is 15 residues long. From germline, CDR1 is SGHTA and CDR2 FQGNSA. This CDR3 reads CASSVRTTSSYEQYF. The CDR3 region has the DNA TGTGCCAGCAGCGTACGGACGACGAGCTCCTACGAGCAGTACTTC.

This chain uses TRBV20-1 with TRBJ1-1; 7 nucleotides match TRBD1. The CDR3 has 13 residues. With V trimmed by 5 bases and J by 1 base, 4 bases remained unmatched. From germline, CDR1 is DFQATT and CDR2 SNEGSKA (reference sequence). CDR3 bases: TGCAGTGCTGGCCGGGACAGGAACACTGAAGCTTTCTTT. This gives the protein CSAGRDRNTEAFF.

The J gene is TRBJ2-7, the V gene TRBV20-1; D is uncertain. CDR1 is DFQATT and CDR2 is SNEGSKA in the germline V gene (reference sequence). CDR3 length: 11 residues. The germline V and J ends were trimmed by 5 bases and 7 bases, with 12 bases remaining between them. CDR3 in DNA: TGCAGTGCTCCCTCCCCTGGAGAGCAGTACTTC. This codes for CSAPSPGEQYF.

This clonotype was found once. CDR3 sequence (DNA): TGTGCCAGCATGGGAGCGGGGGGACCGGTCCAGTACTTC. It translates to CASMGAGGPVQYF. The chain employs TRBV25-1 and TRBJ2-4; 9 bases match TRBD2. This CDR3 comprises 13 residues. Germline V gene lookup returns CDR1 MGHDK and CDR2 SYGVNS. Trimming took 7 bases from V and 13 from J; bases not matched to a gene: 11.

This clonotype has only a few counts. The gene calls are TRBV7-9 and TRBJ2-5, with D hard to call. This CDR3 has 15 amino acids. Germline V gene data show CDR1 as SEHNR and CDR2 as FQNEAQ (reference sequence). The V and J ends lost 0 bases and 1 base respectively, with 9 bases between them. The CDR3 loop reads CASSLAVAAQETQYF. The CDR3 DNA is TGTGCCAGCAGCTTAGCTGTGGCAGCCCAAGAGACCCAGTACTTC.

There are a few counts of this clonotype. The chain employs TRBV30 and TRBJ2-7; 8 positions agree with TRBD2. The junction had 1 base not matched to a gene; V was cut back by 0 bases and J by 6 bases. Germline lookup yields CDR1 GTSNPN and CDR2 SVGIG (reference sequence). The length of the CDR3 is 12 residues. CDR3 sequence reads: CAWSVRGGEQYF. In DNA, the CDR3 is TGTGCCTGGAGTGTTCGGGGGGGCGAGCAGTACTTC. The complete variable domain, with remaining parts taken from reference TRBV30 and TRBJ2-7, reads SQTIHQWPATLVQPVGSPLSLECTVEGTSNPNLYWYRQAAGRGLQLLFYSVGIGQISSEVPQNLSASRPQDRQFILSSKKLLLSDSGFYLCAWSVRGGEQYFGPGTRLTVT.

In its sample, this clonotype was seen a few times. This chain uses TRBV6-6 with TRBJ2-3, with D tentatively TRBD1 (5 bases). V was pared by 6 bases and J by 2 bases, with 12 bases between. Germline lookup yields CDR1 MNHNY and CDR2 SVGAGI (reference sequence). The CDR3 runs to 14 residues. In DNA form, the CDR3 reads TGTGCCAGCAGGACAAGGGGTTCCACAGATACGCAGTATTTT. Amino acid sequence: CASRTRGSTDTQYF.

This clonotype was counted only a few times. The chain recombines TRBV6-1 with TRBJ2-4; possible D gene TRBD1, 6 bases. The CDR3 spans 15 residues. Germline V gene lookup returns CDR1 MNHNS and CDR2 SASEGT. V was cut by 2 bases and J by 8 bases, with 16 bases left in between. The DNA of the CDR3 is TGTGCCAGCAGTGAATCCCGGGATCGACAGGACATTCAGTACTTC. Its translation: CASSESRDRQDIQYF.

There are a few counts of this clonotype. The V call is TRBV6-5, the J call TRBJ2-3; 8 bases agree with TRBD2. CDR1 and CDR2 (germline): MNHEY, SVGAGI. The trim removed 0 bases at V and 0 bases at J, leaving 2 bases unmatched. The CDR3 totals 16 residues. The CDR3 sequence: CASSYSPSGSTDTQYF. CDR3 nucleotide sequence: TGTGCCAGCAGTTACTCGCCTAGCGGGAGCACAGATACGCAGTATTTT.

The genes are TRBV4-2 and TRBJ2-5, with D hard to call. CDR1 LGHNA and CDR2 YNFKEQ come from the germline V gene. CDR3 length: 17 residues. Trimming pared 0 bases from V and 11 bases from J, leaving 25 bases between. CDR3 coding DNA: TGTGCCAGCAGCCAAGACGTCGGAAGTAGCCTCTACAATGAGCAGTACTTC. This gives the protein CASSQDVGSSLYNEQYF.

V and J are TRBV12-3 or TRBV12-4 and TRBJ2-3; 8 positions agree with TRBD2. The CDR3 covers 16 residues. J lost 2 bases, V lost 1 base, and 5 bases had no gene match. The CDR3 DNA sequence: TGTGCCAGCAGTTTAGTAGCGGGAAGCTACACAGATACGCAGTATTTT. Its translation: CASSLVAGSYTDTQYF.

This clonotype was seen a few times. This chain connects TRBV12-3 or TRBV12-4 to TRBJ1-1, with TRBD1 matching over 8 bases. This CDR3 has 15 residues. V lost 6 bases and J lost 4; bases outside the gene matches: 10. CDR3 amino acids: CASSSGPTGGTEAFF. In nucleotides, the CDR3 is TGTGCCAGCAGCTCAGGCCCCACAGGGGGCACTGAAGCTTTCTTT.